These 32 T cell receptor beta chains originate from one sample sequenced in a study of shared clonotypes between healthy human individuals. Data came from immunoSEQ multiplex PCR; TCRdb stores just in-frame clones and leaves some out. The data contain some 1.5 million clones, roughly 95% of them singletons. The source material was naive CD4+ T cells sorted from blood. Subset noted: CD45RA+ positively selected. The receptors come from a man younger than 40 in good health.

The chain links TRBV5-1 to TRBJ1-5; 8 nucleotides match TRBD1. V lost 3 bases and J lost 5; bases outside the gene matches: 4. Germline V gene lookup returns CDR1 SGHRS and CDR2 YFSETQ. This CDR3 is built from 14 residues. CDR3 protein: CASSYPGGYQPQHF. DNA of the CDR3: TGCGCCAGCAGCTATCCAGGGGGCTATCAGCCCCAGCATTTT.

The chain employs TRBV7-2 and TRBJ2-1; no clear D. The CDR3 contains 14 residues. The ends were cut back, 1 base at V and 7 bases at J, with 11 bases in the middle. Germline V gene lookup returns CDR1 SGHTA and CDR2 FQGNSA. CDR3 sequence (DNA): TGTGCCAGCAGCTTAGATCCGGCCCCAAATGAGCAGTTCTTC. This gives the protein CASSLDPAPNEQFF.

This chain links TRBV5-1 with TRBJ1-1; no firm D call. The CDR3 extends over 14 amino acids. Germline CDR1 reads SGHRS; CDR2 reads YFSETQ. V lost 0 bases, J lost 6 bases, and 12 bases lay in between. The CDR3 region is CASSLEGGFAEAFF. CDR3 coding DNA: TGCGCCAGCAGCTTGGAAGGTGGTTTTGCTGAAGCTTTCTTT. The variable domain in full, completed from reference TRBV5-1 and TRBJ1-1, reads KAGVTQTPRYLIKTRGQQVTLSCSPISGHRSVSWYQQTPGQGLQFLFEYFSETQRNKGNFPGRFSGRQFSNSRSEMNVSTLELGDSALYLCASSLEGGFAEAFFGQGTRLTVV.

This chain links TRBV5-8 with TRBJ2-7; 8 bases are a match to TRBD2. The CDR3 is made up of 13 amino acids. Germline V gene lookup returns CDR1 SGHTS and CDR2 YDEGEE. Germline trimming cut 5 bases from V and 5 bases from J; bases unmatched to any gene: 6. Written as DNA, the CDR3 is TGTGCCAGCAGACTCAGCGGGAGTCACGAGCAGTACTTC. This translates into CASRLSGSHEQYF.

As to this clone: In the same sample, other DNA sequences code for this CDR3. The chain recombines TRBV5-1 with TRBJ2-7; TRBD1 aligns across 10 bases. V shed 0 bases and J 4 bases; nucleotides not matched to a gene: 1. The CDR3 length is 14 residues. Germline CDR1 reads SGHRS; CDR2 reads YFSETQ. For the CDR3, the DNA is TGCGCCAGCAGCTTGGGGGGACAGGGGTACGAGCAGTACTTC. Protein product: CASSLGGQGYEQYF.

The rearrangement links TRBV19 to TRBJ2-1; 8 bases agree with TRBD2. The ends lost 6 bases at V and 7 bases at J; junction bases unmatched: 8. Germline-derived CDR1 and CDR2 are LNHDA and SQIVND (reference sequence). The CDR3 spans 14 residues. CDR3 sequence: CASRSGGRFNEQFF. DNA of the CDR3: TGTGCCAGTAGAAGCGGCGGGAGGTTTAATGAGCAGTTCTTC.

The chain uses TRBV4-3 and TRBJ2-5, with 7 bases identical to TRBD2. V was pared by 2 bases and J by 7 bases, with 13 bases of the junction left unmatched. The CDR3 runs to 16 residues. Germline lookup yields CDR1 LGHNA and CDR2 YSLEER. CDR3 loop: CASSQFPSGYSGTQYF. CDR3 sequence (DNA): TGCGCCAGCAGCCAATTCCCTAGCGGATATTCAGGGACCCAGTACTTC.

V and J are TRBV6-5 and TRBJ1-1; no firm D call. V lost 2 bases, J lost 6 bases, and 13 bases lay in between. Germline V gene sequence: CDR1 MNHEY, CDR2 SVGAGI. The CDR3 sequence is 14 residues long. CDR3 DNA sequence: TGTGCCAGCAGTTACGCAGTTCGGGGATCTGAAGCTTTCTTT. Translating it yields CASSYAVRGSEAFF.

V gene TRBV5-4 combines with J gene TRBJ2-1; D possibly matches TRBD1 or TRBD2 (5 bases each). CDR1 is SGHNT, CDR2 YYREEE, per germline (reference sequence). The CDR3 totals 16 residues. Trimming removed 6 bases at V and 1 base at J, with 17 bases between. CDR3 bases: TGTGCCAGCAAATCGAACCCGGGGCCTTCCTACAATGAGCAGTTCTTC. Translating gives CASKSNPGPSYNEQFF.

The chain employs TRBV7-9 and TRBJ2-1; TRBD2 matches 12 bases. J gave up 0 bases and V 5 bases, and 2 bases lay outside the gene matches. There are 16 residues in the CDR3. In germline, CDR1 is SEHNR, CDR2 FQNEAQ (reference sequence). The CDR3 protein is CASSTTSGSSYNEQFF. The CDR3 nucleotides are TGTGCCAGCAGCACGACTAGCGGGAGCTCCTACAATGAGCAGTTCTTC.

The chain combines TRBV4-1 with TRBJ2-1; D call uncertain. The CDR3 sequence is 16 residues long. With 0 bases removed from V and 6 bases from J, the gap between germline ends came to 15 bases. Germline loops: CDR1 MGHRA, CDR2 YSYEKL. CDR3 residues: CASSQDRAPTPNEQFF. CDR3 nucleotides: TGCGCCAGCAGCCAAGATCGAGCTCCCACCCCCAATGAGCAGTTCTTC.

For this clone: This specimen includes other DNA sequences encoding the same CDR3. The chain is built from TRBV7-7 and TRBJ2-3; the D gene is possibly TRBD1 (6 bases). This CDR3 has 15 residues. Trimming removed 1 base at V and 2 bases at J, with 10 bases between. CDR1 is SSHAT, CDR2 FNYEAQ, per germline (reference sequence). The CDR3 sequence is CASSLGAGVTDTQYF. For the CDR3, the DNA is TGTGCCAGCAGCTTAGGAGCAGGGGTCACAGATACGCAGTATTTT. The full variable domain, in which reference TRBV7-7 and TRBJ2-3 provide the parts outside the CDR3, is GAGVSQSPRYKVTKRGQDVTLRCDPISSHATLYWYQQALGQGPEFLTYFNYEAQPDKSGLPSDRFSAERPEGSISTLTIQRTEQRDSAMYRCASSLGAGVTDTQYFGPGTRLTVL.

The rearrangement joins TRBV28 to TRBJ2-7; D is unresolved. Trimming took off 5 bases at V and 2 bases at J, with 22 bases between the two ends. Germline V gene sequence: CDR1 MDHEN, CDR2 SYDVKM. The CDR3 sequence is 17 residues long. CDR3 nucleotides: TGTGCCAGCAGTCTCATTTCGGTGGGTTCTCTGGCCTACGAGCAGTACTTC. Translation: CASSLISVGSLAYEQYF.

CDR3: CASSFSVFGQPQHF. The CDR3 DNA reads TGTGCCAGCAGTTTTTCGGTATTCGGTCAGCCCCAGCATTTT. The rearrangement links TRBV28 to TRBJ1-5; D gene ambiguous. Trimming stripped 3 bases from V and 6 bases from J, with 12 bases between. CDR1 and CDR2 (germline): MDHEN, SYDVKM. This CDR3 region has 14 residues.

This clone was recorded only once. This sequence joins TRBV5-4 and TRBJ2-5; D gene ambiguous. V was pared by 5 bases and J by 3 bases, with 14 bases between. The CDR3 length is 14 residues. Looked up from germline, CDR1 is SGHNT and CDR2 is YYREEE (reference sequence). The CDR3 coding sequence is TGTGCCAGCAGTCGACCCTCTGGGGAAGAGACCCAGTACTTC. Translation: CASSRPSGEETQYF.

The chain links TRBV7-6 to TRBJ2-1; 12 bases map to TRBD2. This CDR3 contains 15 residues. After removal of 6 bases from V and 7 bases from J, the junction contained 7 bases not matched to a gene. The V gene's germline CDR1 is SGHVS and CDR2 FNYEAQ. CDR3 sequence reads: CASSLTSGSGNEQFF. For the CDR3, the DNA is TGTGCCAGCAGTTTGACTAGCGGGAGTGGTAATGAGCAGTTCTTC.

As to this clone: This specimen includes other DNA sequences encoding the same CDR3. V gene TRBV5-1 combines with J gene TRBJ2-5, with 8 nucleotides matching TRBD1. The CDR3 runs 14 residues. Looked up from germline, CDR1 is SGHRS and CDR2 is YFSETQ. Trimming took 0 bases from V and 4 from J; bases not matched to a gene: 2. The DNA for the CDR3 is TGCGCCAGCAGCTTGGGAACAGGGGGAGAGACCCAGTACTTC. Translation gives CASSLGTGGETQYF.

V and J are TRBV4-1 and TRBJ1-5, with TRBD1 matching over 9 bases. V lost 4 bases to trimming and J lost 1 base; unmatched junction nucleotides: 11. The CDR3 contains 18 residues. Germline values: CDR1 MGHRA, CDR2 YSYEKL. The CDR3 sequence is CASSPPPSGQGSNQPQHF. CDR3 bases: TGCGCCAGCAGCCCACCACCTTCGGGACAGGGCAGCAATCAGCCCCAGCATTTT.

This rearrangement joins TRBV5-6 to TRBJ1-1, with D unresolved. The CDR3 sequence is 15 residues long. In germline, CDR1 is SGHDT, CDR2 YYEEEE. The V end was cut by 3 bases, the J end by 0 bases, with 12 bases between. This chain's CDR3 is CASSSIRRLNTEAFF. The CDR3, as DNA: TGTGCCAGCAGCTCTATCCGACGCCTGAACACTGAAGCTTTCTTT.

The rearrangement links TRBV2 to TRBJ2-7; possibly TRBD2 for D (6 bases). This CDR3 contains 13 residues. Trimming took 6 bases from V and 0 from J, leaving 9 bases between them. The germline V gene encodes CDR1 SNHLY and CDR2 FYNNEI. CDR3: CASRGGVSYEQYF. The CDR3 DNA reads TGTGCCAGCAGGGGGGGAGTCTCCTACGAGCAGTACTTC.

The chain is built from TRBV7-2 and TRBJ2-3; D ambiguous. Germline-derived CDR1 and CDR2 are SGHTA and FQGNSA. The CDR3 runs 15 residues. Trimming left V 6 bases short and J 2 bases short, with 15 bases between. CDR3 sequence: CASSPKRVTTDTQYF. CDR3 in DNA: TGTGCCAGCAGTCCCAAAAGAGTCACCACAGATACGCAGTATTTT.

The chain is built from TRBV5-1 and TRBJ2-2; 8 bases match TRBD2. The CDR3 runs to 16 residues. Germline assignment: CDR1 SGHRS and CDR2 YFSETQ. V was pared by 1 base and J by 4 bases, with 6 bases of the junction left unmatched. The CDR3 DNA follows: TGCGCCAGCAGCTTGTCCCAGACTAGCGCCACCGGGGAGCTGTTTTTT. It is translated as CASSLSQTSATGELFF.

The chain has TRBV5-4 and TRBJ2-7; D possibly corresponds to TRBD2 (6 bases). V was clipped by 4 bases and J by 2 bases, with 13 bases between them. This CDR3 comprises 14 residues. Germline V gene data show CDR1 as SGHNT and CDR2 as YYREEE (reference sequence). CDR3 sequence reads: CASSQKGLPYEQYF. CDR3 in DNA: TGTGCCAGCAGCCAAAAAGGACTACCCTACGAGCAGTACTTC.

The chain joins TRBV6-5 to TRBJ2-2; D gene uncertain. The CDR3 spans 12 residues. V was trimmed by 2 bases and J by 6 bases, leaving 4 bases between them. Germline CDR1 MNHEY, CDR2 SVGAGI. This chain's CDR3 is CASSYPAGELFF. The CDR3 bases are TGTGCCAGCAGTTACCCGGCCGGGGAGCTGTTTTTT.

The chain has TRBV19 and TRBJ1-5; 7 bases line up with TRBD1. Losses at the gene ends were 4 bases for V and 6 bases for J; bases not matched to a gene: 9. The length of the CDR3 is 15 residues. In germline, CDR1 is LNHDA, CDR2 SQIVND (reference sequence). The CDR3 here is CASSNVTGTIQPQHF. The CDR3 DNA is TGTGCCAGTAGTAACGTGACAGGGACCATTCAGCCCCAGCATTTT. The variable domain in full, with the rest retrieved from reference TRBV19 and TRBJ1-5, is DGGITQSPKYLFRKEGQNVTLSCEQNLNHDAMYWYRQDPGQGLRLIYYSQIVNDFQKGDIAEGYSVSREKKESFPLTVTSAQKNPTAFYLCASSNVTGTIQPQHFGDGTRLSIL.

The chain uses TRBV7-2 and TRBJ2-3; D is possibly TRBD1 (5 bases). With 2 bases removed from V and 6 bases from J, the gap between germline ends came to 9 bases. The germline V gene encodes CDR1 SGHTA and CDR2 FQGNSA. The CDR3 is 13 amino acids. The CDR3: CASSLSAGDTQYF. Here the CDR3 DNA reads TGTGCCAGCAGCTTAAGCGCAGGGGATACGCAGTATTTT. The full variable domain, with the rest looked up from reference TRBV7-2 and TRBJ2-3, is GAGVSQSPSNKVTEKGKDVELRCDPISGHTALYWYRQSLGQGLEFLIYFQGNSAPDKSGLPSDRFSAERTGGSVSTLTIQRTQQEDSAVYLCASSLSAGDTQYFGPGTRLTVL.

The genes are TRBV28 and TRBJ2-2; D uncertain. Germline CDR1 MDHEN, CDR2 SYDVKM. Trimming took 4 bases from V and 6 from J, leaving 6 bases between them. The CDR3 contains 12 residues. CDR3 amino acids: CASSSPPGELFF. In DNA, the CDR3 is TGTGCCAGCAGTTCCCCCCCCGGGGAGCTGTTTTTT.

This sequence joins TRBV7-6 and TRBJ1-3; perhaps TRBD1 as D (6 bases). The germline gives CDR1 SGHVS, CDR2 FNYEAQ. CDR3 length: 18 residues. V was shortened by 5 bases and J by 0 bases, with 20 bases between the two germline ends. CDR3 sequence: CASSAIRGTSYSGNTIYF. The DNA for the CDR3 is TGTGCCAGCAGCGCGATACGCGGGACATCATACTCTGGAAACACCATATATTTT.

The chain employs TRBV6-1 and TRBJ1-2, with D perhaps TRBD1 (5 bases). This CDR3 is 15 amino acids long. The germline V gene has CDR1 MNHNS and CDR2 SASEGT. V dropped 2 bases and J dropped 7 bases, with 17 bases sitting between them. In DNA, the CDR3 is TGTGCCAGCAGTGAAACGACATGGGGCGATGGTGGCTACACCTTC. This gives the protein CASSETTWGDGGYTF.

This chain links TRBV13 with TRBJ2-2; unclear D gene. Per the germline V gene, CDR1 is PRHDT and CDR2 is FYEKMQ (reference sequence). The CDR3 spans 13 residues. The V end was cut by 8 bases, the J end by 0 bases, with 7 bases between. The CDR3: CASRNSNTGELFF. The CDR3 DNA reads TGTGCCAGCCGAAATTCGAACACCGGGGAGCTGTTTTTT.

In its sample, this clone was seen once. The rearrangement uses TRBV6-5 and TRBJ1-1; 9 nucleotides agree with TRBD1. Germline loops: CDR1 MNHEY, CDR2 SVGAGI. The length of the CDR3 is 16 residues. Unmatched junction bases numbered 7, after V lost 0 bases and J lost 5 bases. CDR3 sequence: CASSYSQGAVGTEAFF. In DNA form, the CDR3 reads TGTGCCAGCAGTTACTCACAGGGGGCGGTGGGAACTGAAGCTTTCTTT.

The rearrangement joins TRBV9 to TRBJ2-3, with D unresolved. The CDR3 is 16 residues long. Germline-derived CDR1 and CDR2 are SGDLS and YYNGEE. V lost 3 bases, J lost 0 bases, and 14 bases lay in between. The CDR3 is CASSGLYGISTDTQYF. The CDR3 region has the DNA TGTGCCAGCAGCGGGCTATACGGAATTAGCACAGATACGCAGTATTTT.